This T cell receptor (beta chain) came from a study of cytomegalovirus exposure and HLA in healthy donors. Whole-study context: In an earlier analysis, 90 million to 130 million unique TCR beta sequences were found from 150 million to 200 million T cells. General study results and limits: Several V segments, TRBV6-2 and TRBV6-3 among them, could not be told apart and were dropped.

On this clone itself: Its antigen is still unknown.

CDR1 MGHDK and CDR2 SYGVNS come from the germline V gene. This CDR3 has 12 residues. V lost 7 bases, J lost 5 bases, and 11 bases lay in between. The primer mix had 60 Vbeta and 13 Jbeta primers. The protocol was immunoSEQ multiplex PCR, while the TCRdb copy is restricted to in-frame clones and leaves out a portion. The data hold some 240,000 clones, with approximately 78% observed a single time. The receptor was isolated from a male donor in good health and CMV-seronegative. The chain is built from TRBV25-1 and TRBJ1-2; maybe TRBD1 (5 bases). The specimen was PBMCs. CDR3 in DNA: TGTGCCAGCACCTCGGGACTGTATGGCTACACCTTC. Its protein is CASTSGLYGYTF.